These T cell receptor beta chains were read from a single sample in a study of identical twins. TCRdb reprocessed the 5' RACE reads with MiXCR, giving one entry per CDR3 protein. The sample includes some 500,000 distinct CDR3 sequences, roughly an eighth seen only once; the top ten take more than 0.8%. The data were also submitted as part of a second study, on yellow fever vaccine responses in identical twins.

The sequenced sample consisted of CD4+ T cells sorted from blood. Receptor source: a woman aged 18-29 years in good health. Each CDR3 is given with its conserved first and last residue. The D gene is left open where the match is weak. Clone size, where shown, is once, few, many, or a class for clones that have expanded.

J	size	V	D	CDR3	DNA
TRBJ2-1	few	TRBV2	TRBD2	CASTTTSGSHNEQFF	TGTGCCAGCACCACGACTAGCGGGAGCCACAATGAGCAGTTCTTC
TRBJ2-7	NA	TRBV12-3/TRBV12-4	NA	CASRDGGDSGSYEQYF	TGTGCCAGCAGGGATGGGGGGGACAGTGGGTCCTACGAGCAGTACTTC
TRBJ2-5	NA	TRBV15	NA	CATSRDLRGGRETQYF	TGTGCCACCAGCAGAGATCTGAGGGGGGGTAGGGAGACCCAGTACTTC
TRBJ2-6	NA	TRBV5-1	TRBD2	CASSPDTWGGSGANVLTF	TGCGCCAGCAGCCCAGATACGTGGGGGGGCTCTGGGGCCAACGTCCTGACTTTC
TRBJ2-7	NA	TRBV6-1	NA	CASSVLGRYEQYF	TGTGCCAGCAGCGTCCTCGGGCGGTACGAGCAGTACTTC
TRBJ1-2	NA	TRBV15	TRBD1	CATSRTRQGANYGYTF	TGTGCCACCAGCAGAACAAGACAGGGTGCTAACTATGGCTACACCTTC
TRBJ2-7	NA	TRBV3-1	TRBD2	CASSRTGTSYEQYF	TGTGCCAGCAGCCGAACCGGGACTAGTTACGAGCAGTACTTC
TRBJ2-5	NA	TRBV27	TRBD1	CTSSFFRGKETQYF	TGCACCAGCAGTTTCTTCAGGGGGAAGGAGACCCAGTACTTC
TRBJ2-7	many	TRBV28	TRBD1	CASRLGQGGSYEQYF	TGTGCCAGCAGGCTAGGACAGGGTGGCTCCTACGAGCAGTACTTC
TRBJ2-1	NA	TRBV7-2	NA	CASTKKGIEQFF	TGTGCCTCAACAAAGAAGGGCATAGAGCAGTTCTTC
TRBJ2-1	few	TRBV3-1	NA	CASSPASDSYNEQFF	TGTGCCAGCAGCCCCGCTAGCGACTCTTACAATGAGCAGTTCTTC
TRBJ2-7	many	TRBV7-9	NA	CASSSATYEQYF	TGTGCCAGCAGCTCCGCGACTTACGAGCAGTACTTC
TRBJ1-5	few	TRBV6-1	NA	CASTLGVQPQHF	TGTGCCAGTACTTTAGGGGTTCAGCCCCAGCATTTT
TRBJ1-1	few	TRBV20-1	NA	CSARVGFSGGTEAFF	TGCAGTGCTAGAGTGGGTTTTTCGGGGGGTACTGAAGCTTTCTTT
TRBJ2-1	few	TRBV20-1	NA	CSARDSPGWDNEQFF	TGCAGTGCTAGGGATTCGCCGGGTTGGGACAATGAGCAGTTCTTC
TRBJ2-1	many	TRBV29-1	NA	CSVVGVYINEQFF	TGCAGCGTTGTGGGGGTGTACATCAATGAGCAGTTCTTC
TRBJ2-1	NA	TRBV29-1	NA	CSVTRPGGNEQFF	TGCAGCGTTACACGCCCCGGGGGCAATGAGCAGTTCTTC
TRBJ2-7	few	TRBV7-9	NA	CASSFPGAGQSYEQYF	TGTGCCAGCAGCTTTCCTGGCGCGGGACAGAGCTACGAGCAGTACTTC
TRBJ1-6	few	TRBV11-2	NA	CASSSRDNSPLHF	TGTGCCAGCAGCTCGCGCGATAATTCACCCCTCCACTTT
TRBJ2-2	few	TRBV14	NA	CASSQELSASTGELFF	TGTGCCAGCAGCCAAGAATTGAGCGCGAGCACCGGGGAGCTGTTTTTT
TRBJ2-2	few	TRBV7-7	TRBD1	CASSFRSMGQGNTGELFF	TGTGCTAGCAGCTTTCGTTCAATGGGACAGGGGAACACCGGGGAGCTGTTTTTT
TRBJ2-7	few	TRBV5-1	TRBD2	CASSSQSPSLGLAGGPQYEQYF	TGCGCCAGCAGCTCACAATCACCATCTCTGGGACTAGCGGGAGGGCCGCAGTACGAGCAGTACTTC
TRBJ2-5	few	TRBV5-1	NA	CASSPLGTSGETQYF	TGCGCCAGCAGCCCACTCGGGACAAGTGGAGAGACCCAGTACTTC
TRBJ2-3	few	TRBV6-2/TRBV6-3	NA	CASSPWTRGTDTQYF	TGTGCCAGCAGTCCCTGGACCCGGGGCACAGATACGCAGTATTTT
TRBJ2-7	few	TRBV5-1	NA	CASSLDGGDEQYF	TGCGCCAGCAGCTTGGACGGTGGCGACGAGCAGTACTTC